This T cell receptor (beta chain) was captured in a study of T cells expressing NK-cell markers. TCRdb re-analyzed the 5' RACE reads; it lists each CDR3 protein once, without DNA. This sample's table reports about 260,000 distinct CDR3 sequences. This CDR3 spans 13 amino acids. Looked up from germline, CDR1 is SQVTM and CDR2 is ANQGSEA. The sequenced material came from blood T cells: a sorted CD56 or NKG2C T cell subset, CD4+ or CD8+ T cells, or bulk PBMC T cells (not recorded which). The sequence came from a man younger than 35 in good health. The chain has TRBV29-1 and TRBJ2-2. CDR3 protein: CSVVYRNTGELFF.